A single sample gave rise to the 10 T cell receptor beta chains below, sequenced in a study of T-cell reconstitution after alpha-beta-depleted transplantation in children. Preparing the TCRbeta library involved the use of unique molecular identifiers. TCRdb called the PCR reads again in MiXCR, with one record for every CDR3 protein. The data show 200,000 to 250,000 distinct CDR3 sequences, roughly a tenth seen once. Sample: PBMCs from the stem cell graft donor, taken from the stem cell graft. The receptors were gathered from a human donor who donated a stem cell graft to a child with SCID.

In its sample, this clonotype was seen a few times. This chain joins TRBV20-1 and TRBJ2-1; 8 bases line up with TRBD2. This CDR3 has 15 amino acids. Germline CDR1 and CDR2: DFQATT and SNEGSKA (reference sequence). V gave up 5 bases and J gave up 3 bases; unmatched junction bases: 9. CDR3 amino acids: CSAPRSSGGYNEQFF. The CDR3 bases are TGCAGTGCTCCCCGGTCCAGCGGGGGCTACAATGAGCAGTTCTTC.

This clonotype was observed many times. The chain couples TRBV7-9 to TRBJ1-3; D is unresolved. CDR1 and CDR2 (germline): SEHNR, FQNEAQ (reference sequence). CDR3 length: 14 residues. The ends were cut back, 5 bases at V and 0 bases at J, with 8 bases in the middle. The CDR3 region has the DNA TGTGCCAGCAGCCGGTCGGACTCTGGAAACACCATATATTTT. Residues: CASSRSDSGNTIYF.

This clonotype was recorded at least ten times. The chain links TRBV6-5 to TRBJ1-5, with 7 nucleotides matching TRBD1. The CDR3 consists of 15 residues. J lost 4 bases, V lost 8 bases, and 11 bases had no gene match. Germline values: CDR1 MNHEY, CDR2 SVGAGI. CDR3 region: CASRTPGQPNQPQHF. In DNA form, the CDR3 reads TGTGCCAGCCGCACTCCGGGACAGCCGAATCAGCCCCAGCATTTT.

This clonotype was counted ten times or more. The gene calls are TRBV15 and TRBJ2-7; possible D gene TRBD2, 5 bases. Per the germline V gene, CDR1 is LNHNV and CDR2 is YYDKDF (reference sequence). This CDR3 region has 14 residues. Trimming left V 2 bases short and J 7 bases short, with 15 bases between. The CDR3 sequence: CATSRYAQREEQYF. CDR3 in DNA: TGTGCCACCAGCAGATACGCCCAGAGGGAAGAGCAGTACTTC.

This clonotype was recorded at least ten times. J is TRBJ2-4 and V is TRBV20-1, with D tentatively TRBD1 (6 bases). Trimming took off 0 bases at V and 6 bases at J, with 15 bases between the two ends. The germline CDR1 and CDR2 sequences are DFQATT and SNEGSKA (reference sequence). The CDR3 has 15 residues. CDR3 DNA sequence: TGCAGTGCTAGAGATCTCAGGGGTTCCCTAAACATTCAGTACTTC. The encoded protein is CSARDLRGSLNIQYF.

For this clonotype: A junction end diverges from the germline sequence, so it may reflect a read error. The rearrangement links TRBV4-2 to TRBJ2-3; TRBD2 aligns across 8 bases. The CDR3 length is 15 residues. The germline gives CDR1 LGHNA, CDR2 YNFKEQ. The CDR3 loop is CAISPRRGGTDTQYF. The CDR3 nucleotides are TGTGCCATCAGCCCCCGGCGGGGGGGCACAGATACGCAGTATTTT.

In its sample, this clonotype was seen many times. The chain combines TRBV5-1 with TRBJ1-1; D not certain. The CDR3 runs to 15 residues. Germline CDR1 is SGHRS and CDR2 is YFSETQ. Trimming pared 0 bases from V and 1 base from J, leaving 10 bases between. The CDR3 DNA follows: TGCGCCAGCAGCTTGGTGGGCAGAGAGAACACTGAAGCTTTCTTT. This codes for CASSLVGRENTEAFF.

This clonotype was seen at least ten times. This chain connects TRBV7-6 to TRBJ1-2; D ambiguous. This CDR3 has 14 amino acids. Germline V gene sequence: CDR1 SGHVS, CDR2 FNYEAQ. V lost 4 bases to trimming and J lost 5 bases, with 14 bases between them. The chain's CDR3 is CASSSTGRKYGYTF. The CDR3 DNA follows: TGTGCCAGCAGCTCGACCGGGCGAAAATATGGCTACACCTTC.

The table lists this clonotype with a few counts. This chain uses TRBV14 with TRBJ1-2; the D is unclear. The V end lost 8 bases, the J end lost 8 bases, and 15 bases lay between the germline ends. This CDR3 has 12 amino acids. The V gene's germline CDR1 is SGHDN and CDR2 FVKESK. The chain's CDR3 is CASGYRGSGYTF. Here the CDR3 DNA reads TGTGCCAGCGGGTACCGAGGCAGCGGCTACACCTTC.

For the CDR3, the DNA is TGTGCCAGCAGTTATACGGGGAGAGGCACAGATACGCAGTATTTT. This encodes CASSYTGRGTDTQYF. V and J are TRBV6-5 and TRBJ2-3; weak D call: TRBD2 (5 bases). V gave up 3 bases and J gave up 1 base, with 11 bases separating them. The CDR3 length is 15 residues. Germline values: CDR1 MNHEY, CDR2 SVGAGI.